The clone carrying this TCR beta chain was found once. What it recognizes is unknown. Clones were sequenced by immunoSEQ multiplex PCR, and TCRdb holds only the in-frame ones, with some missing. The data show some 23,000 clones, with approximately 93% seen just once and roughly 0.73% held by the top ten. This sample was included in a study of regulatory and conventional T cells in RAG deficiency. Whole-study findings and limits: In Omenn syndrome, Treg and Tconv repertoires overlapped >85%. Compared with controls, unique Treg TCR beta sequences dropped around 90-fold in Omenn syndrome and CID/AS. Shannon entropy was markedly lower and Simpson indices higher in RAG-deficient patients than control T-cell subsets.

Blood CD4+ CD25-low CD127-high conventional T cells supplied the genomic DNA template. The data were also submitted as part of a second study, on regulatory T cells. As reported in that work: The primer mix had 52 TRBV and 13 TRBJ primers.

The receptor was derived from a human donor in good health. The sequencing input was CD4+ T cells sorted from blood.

CDR3 bases: TGTGCCAGCAGCTTGGGACAGGGGGCTTACGAGCAGTACTTC. Amino acids: CASSLGQGAYEQYF. The V call is TRBV5-6, the J call TRBJ2-7; TRBD1 aligns across 10 bases. Germline loops: CDR1 SGHDT, CDR2 YYEEEE. The CDR3 is 14 amino acids. V lost 0 bases and J lost 4; bases outside the gene matches: 1.